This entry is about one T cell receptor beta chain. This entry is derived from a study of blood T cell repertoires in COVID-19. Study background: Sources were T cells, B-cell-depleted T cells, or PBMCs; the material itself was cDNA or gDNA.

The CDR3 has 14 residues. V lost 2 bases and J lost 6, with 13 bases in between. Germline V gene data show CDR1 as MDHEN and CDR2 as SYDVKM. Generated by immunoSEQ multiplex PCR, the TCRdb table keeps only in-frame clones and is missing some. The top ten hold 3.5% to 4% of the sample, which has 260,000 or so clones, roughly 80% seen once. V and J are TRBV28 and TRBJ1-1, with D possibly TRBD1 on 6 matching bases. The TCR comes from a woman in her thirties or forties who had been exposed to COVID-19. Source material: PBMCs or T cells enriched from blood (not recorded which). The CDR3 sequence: CASSLKREGAEAFF. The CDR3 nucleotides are TGTGCCAGCAGTTTAAAGAGGGAGGGGGCTGAAGCTTTCTTT.